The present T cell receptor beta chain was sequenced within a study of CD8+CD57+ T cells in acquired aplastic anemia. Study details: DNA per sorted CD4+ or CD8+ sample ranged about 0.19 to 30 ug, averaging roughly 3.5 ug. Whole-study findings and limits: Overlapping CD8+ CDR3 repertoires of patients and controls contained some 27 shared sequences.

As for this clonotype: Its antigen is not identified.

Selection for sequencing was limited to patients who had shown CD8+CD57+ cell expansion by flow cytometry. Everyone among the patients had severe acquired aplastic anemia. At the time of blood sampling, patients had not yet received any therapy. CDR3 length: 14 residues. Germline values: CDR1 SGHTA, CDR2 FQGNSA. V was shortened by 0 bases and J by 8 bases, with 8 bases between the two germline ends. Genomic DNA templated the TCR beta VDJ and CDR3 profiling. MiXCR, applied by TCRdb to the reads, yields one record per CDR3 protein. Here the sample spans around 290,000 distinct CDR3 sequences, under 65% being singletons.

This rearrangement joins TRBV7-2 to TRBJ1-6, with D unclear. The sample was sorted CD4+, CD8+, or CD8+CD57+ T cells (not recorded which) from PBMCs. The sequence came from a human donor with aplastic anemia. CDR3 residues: CASSLAGRDSPLHF. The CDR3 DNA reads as TGTGCCAGCAGCTTAGCAGGGCGCGATTCACCCCTCCACTTT.